The rows below give T cell receptor beta chains drawn from one sample of a study of blood T cell repertoires in COVID-19. Measured with immunoSEQ multiplex PCR; TCRdb has only the in-frame clones, and not every one. The table records tens of thousands of clones, around 87% of them present only once. Sequences were obtained from peripheral blood. The receptors stem from a human donor with active COVID-19. The donor label of this sample is uncertain. Each CDR3 is given with its conserved first and last residue. The D gene is left open where the match is weak. Size is omitted from some rows. Given values are once, few, many or a class for expanded clones.

j_call: TRBJ2-5
d_call: TRBD1
v_call: TRBV19
clone_size: NA
cdr3_nt: TGTGCCAGTAGTCGGACAGGGGGACAAGAGACCCAGTACTTC
cdr3_aa: CASSRTGGQETQYF

j_call: TRBJ1-2
d_call: TRBD1
v_call: TRBV7-9
clone_size: NA
cdr3_nt: TGTGCCAGCAGCTTAGTTCTTAGCTGGGACAGGGGTGACTATGGCTACACCTTC
cdr3_aa: CASSLVLSWDRGDYGYTF

j_call: TRBJ2-1
d_call: TRBD2
v_call: TRBV4-1
clone_size: NA
cdr3_nt: TGCGCCAGCAGCCATACCGGGGGCGGGGGGGCTTCCGCGCAGTTCTTC
cdr3_aa: CASSHTGGGGASAQFF

j_call: TRBJ1-1
d_call: NA
v_call: TRBV4-2
clone_size: NA
cdr3_nt: TGTGCCAGCAGCCAAGATGTGGGGAGAGAGGGGCCGGGGGTCACTGAAGCTTTCTTT
cdr3_aa: CASSQDVGREGPGVTEAFF

j_call: TRBJ2-1
d_call: TRBD2
v_call: TRBV7-3
clone_size: once
cdr3_nt: TGTGCCAGCAGCTTATCCCCTAGCGGGAGAACGAATGAGCAGTTCTTC
cdr3_aa: CASSLSPSGRTNEQFF

j_call: TRBJ1-2
d_call: NA
v_call: TRBV9
clone_size: NA
cdr3_nt: TGTGCCAGCAGCGCCTCAGGGTCTAGAGGCTACACCTTC
cdr3_aa: CASSASGSRGYTF

j_call: TRBJ1-2
d_call: TRBD1
v_call: TRBV14
clone_size: NA
cdr3_nt: TGTGCCAGCAGCCAAGATCAGCCTGGGACAGGCTATGGCTACACCTTC
cdr3_aa: CASSQDQPGTGYGYTF

j_call: TRBJ2-7
d_call: TRBD1
v_call: TRBV5-1
clone_size: NA
cdr3_nt: TGCGCCAGCAGCTTCGACAGGGTATCACACGAGCAGTACTTC
cdr3_aa: CASSFDRVSHEQYF

j_call: TRBJ2-5
d_call: TRBD1
v_call: TRBV5-4
clone_size: NA
cdr3_nt: TGTGCCAGCAGCCCCCGCCGGACAGGGCAGGCAGAGACCCAGTACTTC
cdr3_aa: CASSPRRTGQAETQYF

j_call: TRBJ1-2
d_call: TRBD1
v_call: TRBV7-3
clone_size: NA
cdr3_nt: TGTGCCAGCAGCCTGGGACAGGGGCTGAAGGGCACCTTC
cdr3_aa: CASSLGQGLKGTF

j_call: TRBJ1-2
d_call: NA
v_call: TRBV5-6
clone_size: NA
cdr3_nt: TGTGCCAGCAGCTTAGGGCCGGGACAACTGGCTAACTATGGCTACACCTTC
cdr3_aa: CASSLGPGQLANYGYTF

j_call: TRBJ1-2
d_call: NA
v_call: TRBV2
clone_size: NA
cdr3_nt: TGTGCCAGCGAGAGAAACGGCCAGGGGAACTATGGCTACACCTTC
cdr3_aa: CASERNGQGNYGYTF

j_call: TRBJ2-1
d_call: NA
v_call: TRBV10-3
clone_size: NA
cdr3_nt: TGTGCCATGGGGGGACCTCTTAACAATGAGCAGTTCTTC
cdr3_aa: CAMGGPLNNEQFF